The 20 T cell receptor beta chains below come from one sample, sequenced in a study of cytomegalovirus exposure and HLA in healthy donors. Researchers ran the PCR with 60 Vbeta and 13 Jbeta primers. Sequencing used immunoSEQ multiplex PCR; TCRdb keeps in-frame clones, though not all of them. Here the sample table reports approximately 37,000 clones. Sequencing was done on a sample of PBMCs. The receptors were gathered from a human donor in good health.

The chain has TRBV5-1 and TRBJ2-1, with 13 bases lining up with TRBD2. V lost 5 bases and J lost 6; bases outside the gene matches: 8. CDR1 is SGHRS, CDR2 YFSETQ, per germline. The CDR3 extends over 16 amino acids. The CDR3, as DNA: TGCGCCAGCAGTTCTACTAGCGGGGGGGCGGGCAATGAGCAGTTCTTC. This gives the protein CASSSTSGGAGNEQFF.

The chain uses TRBV15 and TRBJ1-4; 9 bases agree with TRBD1. Per the germline V gene, CDR1 is LNHNV and CDR2 is YYDKDF (reference sequence). Trimming took 5 bases from V and 7 from J; bases not matched to a gene: 8. The CDR3 covers 15 residues. CDR3 coding DNA: TGTGCCACCAGCCCCCGGGGACAGGGTGGTGAAAAACTGTTTTTT. Translated, it gives CATSPRGQGGEKLFF.

This chain connects TRBV25-1 to TRBJ2-2; possible D gene TRBD2, 7 bases. Germline CDR1 reads MGHDK; CDR2 reads SYGVNS. The CDR3 runs 14 residues. V was shortened by 6 bases and J by 1 base, with 9 bases between the two germline ends. The CDR3 loop is CASRRGGNTGELFF. The CDR3 DNA reads as TGTGCCAGCAGAAGGGGGGGGAACACCGGGGAGCTGTTTTTT.

The V and J genes are TRBV11-3 and TRBJ2-2; D perhaps matches TRBD1 (6 bases). The length of the CDR3 is 15 residues. Trimming left V 1 base short and J 3 bases short, with 9 bases between. Germline V gene sequence: CDR1 SGHNT, CDR2 YENEEA. The CDR3 here is CASSLGQDYTGELFF. CDR3 bases: TGTGCCAGCAGCTTAGGACAGGACTACACCGGGGAGCTGTTTTTT.

The J gene is TRBJ2-3, the V gene TRBV9, with 8 bases identical to TRBD2. The CDR3 loop spans 17 amino acids. Germline CDR1 and CDR2: SGDLS and YYNGEE. Germline trimming cut 4 bases from V and 0 bases from J; bases unmatched to any gene: 10. The CDR3 nucleotides are TGTGCCAGCAGCTCCCGGACTAGCCGATCTAGCACAGATACGCAGTATTTT. Its translation: CASSSRTSRSSTDTQYF.

V and J are TRBV7-3 and TRBJ1-6; TRBD1 is a possible D gene (6 bases). Looked up from germline, CDR1 is SGHTA and CDR2 is FQGTGA. There are 15 residues in the CDR3. The ends were cut back, 3 bases at V and 10 bases at J, with 16 bases in the middle. The CDR3 region is CASSFDSTGGSPLHF. The CDR3 DNA follows: TGTGCCAGCAGCTTCGACTCGACAGGCGGATCACCCCTCCACTTT. The full variable domain, with the rest looked up from reference TRBV7-3 and TRBJ1-6, is GAGVSQTPSNKVTEKGKYVELRCDPISGHTALYWYRQSLGQGPEFLIYFQGTGAADDSGLPNDRFFAVRPEGSVSTLKIQRTERGDSAVYLCASSFDSTGGSPLHFGNGTRLTVT.

The chain uses TRBV5-5 and TRBJ1-5, with D tentatively TRBD1 (5 bases). Per the germline V gene, CDR1 is SGHKS and CDR2 is YYEKEE (reference sequence). V lost 4 bases to trimming and J lost 2 bases, with 13 bases between them. This CDR3 has 15 amino acids. The CDR3 loop is CASSPFVGGNQPQHF. In nucleotides, the CDR3 is TGTGCCAGCAGCCCTTTCGTAGGGGGCAATCAGCCCCAGCATTTT.

This chain links TRBV18 with TRBJ1-6; TRBD1 agrees at 9 bases. Trimming at V came to 4 bases and at J to 4 bases, leaving 11 bases not matched to a gene. The germline V gene encodes CDR1 KGHSH and CDR2 LQKENI. The CDR3 is 18 residues long. As DNA, the CDR3 is TGTGCCAGCTCACTACCTACAGGGGGCTTATCGTATAATTCACCCCTCCACTTT. Protein: CASSLPTGGLSYNSPLHF.

The chain has TRBV5-4 and TRBJ1-2; 10 bases agree with TRBD1. V lost 5 bases to trimming and J lost 6 bases; unmatched junction nucleotides: 10. The CDR3 sequence is 15 residues long. CDR1 is SGHNT and CDR2 is YYREEE in the germline V gene (reference sequence). CDR3 loop: CASSTRDRGRDGYTF. In DNA form, the CDR3 reads TGTGCCAGCAGTACCCGGGACAGGGGACGCGATGGCTACACCTTC. Drawing the rest from reference TRBV5-4 and TRBJ1-2, the complete variable domain is ETGVTQSPTHLIKTRGQQVTLRCSSQSGHNTVSWYQQALGQGPQFIFQYYREEENGRGNFPPRFSGLQFPNYSSELNVNALELDDSALYLCASSTRDRGRDGYTFGSGTRLTVV.

The rearrangement uses TRBV5-6 and TRBJ1-2; TRBD1 aligns across 8 bases. Trimming removed 5 bases from V and 5 bases from J; junction bases left unmatched: 5. The germline V gene encodes CDR1 SGHDT and CDR2 YYEEEE. CDR3 length: 13 amino acids. CDR3 sequence: CASSSGQVYGYTF. The DNA for the CDR3 is TGTGCCAGCAGTTCGGGACAGGTATATGGCTACACCTTC.

This rearrangement joins TRBV2 to TRBJ1-5, with D maybe TRBD1 (5 bases). The CDR3 contains 15 residues. CDR1 is SNHLY, CDR2 FYNNEI, per germline. V was shortened by 4 bases and J by 1 base, with 11 bases between the two germline ends. The CDR3, as DNA: TGTGCCAGCAGTGGAGGCAGGGCCAGCAATCAGCCCCAGCATTTT. Translating gives CASSGGRASNQPQHF.

This sequence joins TRBV19 and TRBJ2-7, with 9 bases fitting TRBD1. V lost 5 bases, J lost 0 bases, and 8 bases stayed unmatched. Germline CDR1 and CDR2: LNHDA and SQIVND (reference sequence). The CDR3 extends over 16 amino acids. CDR3 sequence reads: CASSGRWGQGSYEQYF. The DNA for the CDR3 is TGTGCCAGTAGTGGCCGTTGGGGACAGGGCTCCTACGAGCAGTACTTC. Drawing the rest from reference TRBV19 and TRBJ2-7, the complete variable domain is DGGITQSPKYLFRKEGQNVTLSCEQNLNHDAMYWYRQDPGQGLRLIYYSQIVNDFQKGDIAEGYSVSREKKESFPLTVTSAQKNPTAFYLCASSGRWGQGSYEQYFGPGTRLTVT.

This chain connects TRBV19 to TRBJ2-2, with a weak D call TRBD2 (6 bases). In germline, CDR1 is LNHDA, CDR2 SQIVND (reference sequence). The CDR3 is 12 residues long. Trimming left V 5 bases short and J 6 bases short, with 7 bases between. The DNA of the CDR3 is TGTGCCAGTAGTTCGGGGGCCGGGGAGCTGTTTTTT. Translated, it gives CASSSGAGELFF. The full variable domain, in which reference TRBV19 and TRBJ2-2 provide the parts outside the CDR3, is DGGITQSPKYLFRKEGQNVTLSCEQNLNHDAMYWYRQDPGQGLRLIYYSQIVNDFQKGDIAEGYSVSREKKESFPLTVTSAQKNPTAFYLCASSSGAGELFFGEGSRLTVL.

The CDR3 DNA reads as TGTGCCAGCAGTCCAGGGGCGGGTCAGCCCCAGCATTTT. Amino acids: CASSPGAGQPQHF. The chain recombines TRBV6-6 with TRBJ1-5, with a tentative D call TRBD1 (6 bases). V was shortened by 5 bases and J by 6 bases, with 11 bases between the two germline ends. CDR1 is MNHNY and CDR2 is SVGAGI in the germline V gene (reference sequence). The CDR3 covers 13 residues.

CDR3 amino acids: CASYGGGTGHHEQYF. DNA for the CDR3: TGTGCCAGCTATGGGGGGGGGACAGGGCATCACGAGCAGTACTTC. The rearrangement joins TRBV28 to TRBJ2-7; 9 bases are a match to TRBD1. The length of the CDR3 is 15 residues. Germline V gene sequence: CDR1 MDHEN, CDR2 SYDVKM. V was clipped by 8 bases and J by 5 bases; unmatched bases: 13.

This chain uses TRBV4-1 with TRBJ1-5; no definite D call. Trimming pared 3 bases from V and 4 bases from J, leaving 7 bases between. CDR1 MGHRA and CDR2 YSYEKL come from the germline V gene. The CDR3 covers 13 residues. CDR3: CASSQGLNQPQHF. The CDR3 DNA reads as TGCGCCAGCAGCCAGGGCTTGAATCAGCCCCAGCATTTT.

V and J are TRBV7-2 and TRBJ1-4; no firm D call. This CDR3 has 15 residues. Trimming shortened V by 1 base and J by 7 bases, and 13 bases separated the two germline ends. Germline V gene data show CDR1 as SGHTA and CDR2 as FQGNSA. The CDR3 protein is CASSLEGRRGEKLFF. The CDR3 DNA reads as TGTGCCAGCAGCTTAGAAGGCCGACGGGGTGAAAAACTGTTTTTT.

The chain has TRBV2 and TRBJ1-5, with 7 bases identical to TRBD1. CDR1 is SNHLY and CDR2 is FYNNEI in the germline V gene. The V gene end was trimmed by 6 bases and the J gene end by 4 bases; junction bases not matched to a gene: 9. The CDR3 length is 15 residues. CDR3 DNA sequence: TGTGCCAGCAGGAAGTCACAGGGGAGGAATCAGCCCCAGCATTTT. This gives the protein CASRKSQGRNQPQHF. Variable domain in full (rest from reference TRBV2 and TRBJ1-5): EPEVTQTPSHQVTQMGQEVILRCVPISNHLYFYWYRQILGQKVEFLVSFYNNEISEKSEIFDDQFSVERPDGSNFTLKIRSTKLEDSAMYFCASRKSQGRNQPQHFGDGTRLSIL.

The V and J genes are TRBV13 and TRBJ1-6; TRBD1 aligns across 7 bases. V trimming: 3 bases; J trimming: 6 bases; junction bases outside the gene matches: 5. The CDR3 extends over 15 amino acids. CDR1 and CDR2 from the germline V gene are PRHDT and FYEKMQ (reference sequence). The CDR3 protein is CASSFGTEGNSPLHF. In DNA, the CDR3 is TGTGCCAGCAGCTTCGGGACAGAAGGTAATTCACCCCTCCACTTT. The variable domain in full, completed from reference TRBV13 and TRBJ1-6, reads AAGVIQSPRHLIKEKRETATLKCYPIPRHDTVYWYQQGPGQDPQFLISFYEKMQSDKGSIPDRFSAQQFSDYHSELNMSSLELGDSALYFCASSFGTEGNSPLHFGNGTRLTVT.

The chain has TRBV10-2 and TRBJ2-7, with D possibly TRBD2 on 6 matching bases. Trimming left V 5 bases short and J 0 bases short, with 14 bases between. The CDR3 contains 15 residues. Germline CDR1 WSHSY, CDR2 SAAADI. The CDR3 spells CASSSKGGASYEQYF. CDR3 DNA sequence: TGCGCCAGCAGTTCTAAGGGCGGGGCCTCCTACGAGCAGTACTTC.